This T cell receptor beta chain was sequenced in a study of cytomegalovirus exposure and HLA in healthy donors. Regarding the study as a whole: The tendency of first-cohort TCR clusters to co-occur in the roughly 110 validation repertoires emerged from a later analysis. The majority of TCR sequences were rare, yet some public TCRs appeared in many donors. A classifier reportedly called cytomegalovirus status with high sensitivity and specificity. Investigators reported 150 to 200 TCR beta chains as tied to cytomegalovirus.

The CDR3 contains 14 residues. V was pared by 8 bases and J by 2 bases, with 15 bases between. Germline CDR1 is MNHEY and CDR2 is SVGAGI. Comments on this clone: The antigen remains unidentified.

Profiling relied on immunoSEQ multiplex PCR, and the TCRdb table lists in-frame clones only, not all of them. Here the sample spans 150,000 or so clones, less than 90% being singletons. The chain is built from TRBV6-5 and TRBJ1-1; D perhaps matches TRBD1 (5 bases). Sequencing was performed on PBMCs. The TCR was taken from a man younger than 30 in good health and CMV-seropositive. The CDR3: CASGWQGTNTEAFF. In DNA, the CDR3 is TGTGCCAGCGGGTGGCAGGGTACCAACACTGAAGCTTTCTTT.